The rows below give T cell receptor beta chains drawn from one sample of a study of blood T cell repertoires in COVID-19. The data were produced by immunoSEQ multiplex PCR, yet TCRdb's version contains in-frame clones alone and is incomplete. The sample holds some 170,000 clones, around 83% seen once. The specimen sequenced was PBMCs or T cells enriched from blood (not recorded which). The receptors were sampled from a man aged 50 to 59 who had recovered from COVID-19. The CDR3 runs from the conserved cysteine through the conserved F or W. Each record gives: J gene, clone size, V gene, D gene, CDR3 protein, CDR3 DNA. The D gene is left open where the match is weak. Size tells how often a clone was seen (once, few, many) or the class of an expanded clone, and some rows leave it out.

j_gene: TRBJ1-1
abundance: .
v_gene: TRBV7-8
d_gene: .
CDR3aa: CASSLVLQGTEAFF
CDR3nt: TGTGCCAGCAGCTTAGTTCTCCAGGGGACTGAAGCTTTCTTT

j_gene: TRBJ1-2
abundance: few
v_gene: TRBV29-1
d_gene: .
CDR3aa: CSFAGLGGGYTF
CDR3nt: TGCAGCTTCGCCGGACTGGGGGGTGGCTACACCTTC

j_gene: TRBJ1-1
abundance: .
v_gene: TRBV29-1
d_gene: .
CDR3aa: CSVAPDRRYTEAFF
CDR3nt: TGCAGCGTTGCCCCTGACAGGCGGTACACTGAAGCTTTCTTT

j_gene: TRBJ2-5
abundance: .
v_gene: TRBV7-7
d_gene: .
CDR3aa: CASSYSPETVTQYF
CDR3nt: TGTGCTAGCAGCTACAGTCCCGAGACGGTGACCCAGTACTTC

j_gene: TRBJ1-1
abundance: .
v_gene: TRBV27
d_gene: TRBD1
CDR3aa: CASSFRQQGSPNTEAFF
CDR3nt: TGTGCCAGCAGTTTCCGGCAACAGGGGTCTCCGAACACTGAAGCTTTCTTT

j_gene: TRBJ2-3
abundance: .
v_gene: TRBV9
d_gene: TRBD2
CDR3aa: CASSEERGRTDTQYF
CDR3nt: TGTGCCAGCAGCGAGGAGCGGGGGAGAACAGATACGCAGTATTTT

j_gene: TRBJ1-1
abundance: .
v_gene: TRBV3-1/TRBV3-2
d_gene: .
CDR3aa: CASSQSTLNTEAFF
CDR3nt: TGTGCCAGCAGCCAGTCCACACTGAACACTGAAGCTTTCTTT

j_gene: TRBJ1-5
abundance: .
v_gene: TRBV30
d_gene: .
CDR3aa: CAWSYSFDQPQHF
CDR3nt: TGTGCCTGGAGTTATAGTTTTGATCAGCCCCAGCATTTT

j_gene: TRBJ1-1
abundance: once
v_gene: TRBV5-1
d_gene: .
CDR3aa: CASSSNTGFGTEAFF
CDR3nt: TGCGCCAGCAGCTCGAACACAGGGTTTGGGACTGAAGCTTTCTTT

j_gene: TRBJ1-1
abundance: .
v_gene: TRBV11-2
d_gene: .
CDR3aa: CASSLDAGEAFF
CDR3nt: TGTGCCAGCAGCTTAGATGCGGGAGAAGCTTTCTTT

j_gene: TRBJ1-4
abundance: .
v_gene: TRBV6-5
d_gene: .
CDR3aa: CASSYRAGEWEKLFF
CDR3nt: TGTGCCAGCAGTTACAGGGCAGGGGAATGGGAAAAACTGTTTTTT

j_gene: TRBJ1-6
abundance: .
v_gene: TRBV18
d_gene: TRBD1
CDR3aa: CASSLGYRGNSPLHF
CDR3nt: TGTGCCAGCTCACTGGGATACAGGGGAAATTCACCCCTCCACTTT

j_gene: TRBJ2-7
abundance: .
v_gene: TRBV7-2
d_gene: TRBD1
CDR3aa: CASSLVTGGYEQYF
CDR3nt: TGTGCCAGCAGCTTAGTTACAGGGGGTTACGAGCAGTACTTC

j_gene: TRBJ1-4
abundance: .
v_gene: TRBV5-5
d_gene: TRBD1
CDR3aa: CASSHLKTGGEKLFF
CDR3nt: TGTGCCAGCAGCCATCTTAAGACAGGGGGTGAAAAACTGTTTTTT

j_gene: TRBJ1-5
abundance: .
v_gene: TRBV7-3
d_gene: .
CDR3aa: CASSPSIDQPQHF
CDR3nt: TGTGCCAGCAGCCCTAGTATAGATCAGCCCCAGCATTTT

j_gene: TRBJ1-4
abundance: .
v_gene: TRBV20-1
d_gene: .
CDR3aa: CSASAGREGSLPNEKLFF
CDR3nt: TGCAGTGCTAGTGCCGGTCGGGAGGGGTCCCTCCCTAATGAAAAACTGTTTTTT

j_gene: TRBJ1-1
abundance: .
v_gene: TRBV27
d_gene: TRBD1
CDR3aa: CASSPWTGRWAFF
CDR3nt: TGTGCCAGCAGTCCTTGGACAGGACGTTGGGCTTTCTTT

j_gene: TRBJ2-5
abundance: .
v_gene: TRBV5-1
d_gene: TRBD1
CDR3aa: CASSQGTGGIQETQYF
CDR3nt: TGCGCCAGCAGCCAAGGGACAGGGGGTATCCAAGAGACCCAGTACTTC

j_gene: TRBJ2-3
abundance: many
v_gene: TRBV3-1/TRBV3-2
d_gene: .
CDR3aa: CASSQVQGTDTQYF
CDR3nt: TGTGCCAGCAGCCAAGTGCAGGGCACAGATACGCAGTATTTT

j_gene: TRBJ1-6
abundance: .
v_gene: TRBV12-3/TRBV12-4
d_gene: TRBD1
CDR3aa: CASRTGAESPLHF
CDR3nt: TGTGCCAGCAGGACAGGGGCGGAATCACCCCTCCACTTT

j_gene: TRBJ2-5
abundance: few
v_gene: TRBV4-1
d_gene: TRBD1
CDR3aa: CASSQGGTGRETQYF
CDR3nt: TGCGCCAGCAGCCAAGGTGGGACAGGGAGAGAGACCCAGTACTTC

j_gene: TRBJ2-5
abundance: .
v_gene: TRBV19
d_gene: .
CDR3aa: CASSFGKETQYF
CDR3nt: TGTGCCAGTAGTTTCGGTAAAGAGACCCAGTACTTC

j_gene: TRBJ1-1
abundance: .
v_gene: TRBV7-2
d_gene: .
CDR3aa: CASSLVMNTEAFF
CDR3nt: TGTGCCAGCAGCTTAGTCATGAACACTGAAGCTTTCTTT

j_gene: TRBJ1-6
abundance: few
v_gene: TRBV2
d_gene: TRBD1
CDR3aa: CASSQDRGHNSPLHF
CDR3nt: TGTGCCAGCAGTCAGGACAGGGGCCATAATTCACCCCTCCACTTT

j_gene: TRBJ2-1
abundance: .
v_gene: TRBV5-5
d_gene: TRBD2
CDR3aa: CASRLMTSTTNEQFF
CDR3nt: TGTGCCAGCAGACTCATGACTAGCACAACCAATGAGCAGTTCTTC

j_gene: TRBJ2-7
abundance: .
v_gene: TRBV30
d_gene: .
CDR3aa: CAWSVEGGNNEQYF
CDR3nt: TGTGCCTGGAGTGTAGAAGGCGGTAATAACGAGCAGTACTTC

j_gene: TRBJ1-2
abundance: .
v_gene: TRBV3-1/TRBV3-2
d_gene: .
CDR3aa: CASSQEGRPYF
CDR3nt: TGTGCCAGCAGCCAAGAAGGCAGGCCGTACTTC

j_gene: TRBJ1-3
abundance: many
v_gene: TRBV7-6
d_gene: .
CDR3aa: CASSPDSLGNTIYF
CDR3nt: TGTGCCAGCAGCCCGGACAGTTTAGGAAACACCATATATTTT

j_gene: TRBJ2-7
abundance: .
v_gene: TRBV10-3
d_gene: .
CDR3aa: CAISESGGHSYEQYF
CDR3nt: TGTGCCATCAGTGAGTCCGGGGGGCACTCCTACGAGCAGTACTTC

j_gene: TRBJ1-1
abundance: .
v_gene: TRBV19
d_gene: .
CDR3aa: CASRTPPGKGSTEAFF
CDR3nt: TGTGCCAGTAGGACCCCCCCGGGGAAGGGTAGCACTGAAGCTTTCTTT

j_gene: TRBJ1-2
abundance: .
v_gene: TRBV7-2
d_gene: .
CDR3aa: CASSYADAGGGYTF
CDR3nt: TGTGCCAGCAGCTACGCCGACGCTGGGGGCGGCTACACCTTC